The 27 T cell receptor beta chains listed next were all sequenced from one sample in a study of blood T cell repertoires in COVID-19. Repertoires were generated with immunoSEQ multiplex PCR, while TCRdb's copy carries only in-frame clones and drops some. This table holds some 130,000 clones, just under 85% found once. Sequencing was carried out using peripheral blood. The receptors stem from a woman aged 45-59 years with acute or convalescent COVID-19.

This rearrangement joins TRBV5-1 to TRBJ1-1; weak D call: TRBD1 (6 bases). The V end was cut by 5 bases, the J end by 8 bases, with 10 bases between. The CDR3 covers 11 residues. Germline values: CDR1 SGHRS, CDR2 YFSETQ. The DNA of the CDR3 is TGCGCCAGCAGTTCAACAGGGGAAGCTTTCTTT. This codes for CASSSTGEAFF. Variable domain in full (rest from reference TRBV5-1 and TRBJ1-1): KAGVTQTPRYLIKTRGQQVTLSCSPISGHRSVSWYQQTPGQGLQFLFEYFSETQRNKGNFPGRFSGRQFSNSRSEMNVSTLELGDSALYLCASSSTGEAFFGQGTRLTVV.

The V gene is TRBV5-1, the J gene TRBJ2-1; TRBD2 is a possible D gene (5 bases). The CDR3 length is 17 residues. Trimming removed 3 bases from V and 3 bases from J, with 19 bases in between. Germline V gene lookup returns CDR1 SGHRS and CDR2 YFSETQ. The CDR3 is CASSSLPSSTFYNEQFF. CDR3 DNA: TGCGCCAGCAGCTCGCTTCCATCTAGCACCTTCTACAATGAGCAGTTCTTC. Complete variable domain (other parts from reference TRBV5-1 and TRBJ2-1): KAGVTQTPRYLIKTRGQQVTLSCSPISGHRSVSWYQQTPGQGLQFLFEYFSETQRNKGNFPGRFSGRQFSNSRSEMNVSTLELGDSALYLCASSSLPSSTFYNEQFFGPGTRLTVL.

The rearrangement uses TRBV5-1 and TRBJ2-1; the match to TRBD2 covers 11 bases. The CDR3 totals 16 residues. Germline loops: CDR1 SGHRS, CDR2 YFSETQ. V lost 6 bases, J lost 6 bases, and 11 bases stayed unmatched. In DNA form, the CDR3 reads TGCGCCAGCAAGGGGATAGCGGGGGGGCAAGGCAATGAGCAGTTCTTC. Its translation: CASKGIAGGQGNEQFF.

The V and J genes are TRBV28 and TRBJ2-1; TRBD1 matches 10 bases. From germline, CDR1 is MDHEN and CDR2 SYDVKM. Trimming removed 4 bases from V and 8 bases from J; junction bases left unmatched: 14. This CDR3 spans 17 amino acids. The CDR3: CASSSYSGQGVEDEQFF. The CDR3 DNA follows: TGTGCCAGCAGTTCCTATTCCGGACAGGGGGTGGAGGATGAGCAGTTCTTC. Supplemented by reference TRBV28 and TRBJ2-1, the full variable domain reads DVKVTQSSRYLVKRTGEKVFLECVQDMDHENMFWYRQDPGLGLRLIYFSYDVKMKEKGDIPEGYSVSREKKERFSLILESASTNQTSMYLCASSSYSGQGVEDEQFFGPGTRLTVL.

V usage is TRBV6-1 and J usage is TRBJ1-6; perhaps TRBD1 as D (6 bases). The CDR3 has 19 residues. The germline V gene encodes CDR1 MNHNS and CDR2 SASEGT. Deletions cut 2 bases from V and 1 base from J, with 18 bases between. The CDR3 DNA sequence: TGTGCCAGCAGTGAATGGAACAGGGCTTGGAGTTCCTATAATTCACCCCTCCACTTT. Amino acids: CASSEWNRAWSSYNSPLHF.

The V call is TRBV19, the J call TRBJ2-3; the D gene is possibly TRBD2 (6 bases). From germline, CDR1 is LNHDA and CDR2 SQIVND (reference sequence). With 5 bases removed from V and 0 bases from J, the gap between germline ends came to 9 bases. The CDR3 is 14 amino acids. The CDR3 nucleotides are TGTGCCAGTAGTTTTGGGACTAGCACAGATACGCAGTATTTT. Translation: CASSFGTSTDTQYF.

This clone has just one count. J is TRBJ2-5 and V is TRBV7-9; maybe TRBD1 (5 bases). The CDR3 length is 15 residues. V was pared by 0 bases and J by 3 bases, with 11 bases between. Germline V CDR1 and CDR2: SEHNR, FQNEAQ (reference sequence). This CDR3 is CASSLARQGKETQYF. CDR3 sequence (DNA): TGTGCCAGCAGCTTAGCGCGGCAGGGAAAAGAGACCCAGTACTTC.

Only a few counts were recorded for this clone. The chain employs TRBV3-1 (or the pseudogene TRBV3-2) and TRBJ1-4; no firm D call. V shed 4 bases and J shed 6 bases, with 18 bases lying between them. The CDR3 spans 16 residues. Germline V gene lookup returns CDR1 LGHDT and CDR2 YNNKEL (reference sequence). The CDR3 nucleotides are TGTGCCAGCAGCCCCCGCCCGGGCGGGAGTGATGAAAAACTGTTTTTT. Residues: CASSPRPGGSDEKLFF.

The chain couples TRBV29-1 to TRBJ2-2; D is possibly TRBD1 (5 bases). Looked up from germline, CDR1 is SQVTM and CDR2 is ANQGSEA. V lost 4 bases and J 0 bases, leaving 6 bases between the germline ends. This CDR3 spans 13 amino acids. As DNA, the CDR3 is TGCAGCGTTGCAGGGACGAACACCGGGGAGCTGTTTTTT. Translated, it gives CSVAGTNTGELFF.

The rearrangement uses TRBV2 and TRBJ1-2; 12 bases are a match to TRBD1. From germline, CDR1 is SNHLY and CDR2 FYNNEI. V gave up 4 bases and J gave up 8 bases; unmatched junction bases: 8. The CDR3 contains 15 residues. The CDR3 coding sequence is TGTGCCAGCAGTGTCCGGGACAGGGGGCGAGAAGGCTACACCTTC. It specifies CASSVRDRGREGYTF.

Here the CDR3 reads CASKGVSVNYGYTF. In DNA, the CDR3 is TGTGCCAGTAAGGGGGTCTCCGTTAACTATGGCTACACCTTC. V is TRBV19 and J is TRBJ1-2; perhaps TRBD1 as D (6 bases). Germline values: CDR1 LNHDA, CDR2 SQIVND (reference sequence). V was cut by 7 bases and J by 1 base, with 13 bases left in between. There are 14 residues in the CDR3.

This clone turned up a few times. The rearrangement joins TRBV19 to TRBJ2-4, with TRBD1 matching 9 bases. V gave up 8 bases and J gave up 9 bases; unmatched junction bases: 8. This CDR3 has 13 amino acids. Germline V CDR1 and CDR2: LNHDA, SQIVND (reference sequence). CDR3 protein: CASSPGQGGIQYF. The CDR3 nucleotides are TGTGCCAGTTCACCGGGACAGGGCGGCATTCAGTACTTC.

The chain couples TRBV4-1 to TRBJ2-7, with TRBD1 matching 7 bases. With 4 bases clipped from V and 3 bases from J, the junction kept 12 bases outside the gene matches. The CDR3 extends over 16 amino acids. Germline V gene lookup returns CDR1 MGHRA and CDR2 YSYEKL. CDR3: CASSRIKTGKDYEQYF. The CDR3 region has the DNA TGCGCCAGCAGCCGAATAAAGACAGGGAAGGACTACGAGCAGTACTTC.

The gene calls are TRBV18 and TRBJ2-7; 9 bases map to TRBD1. CDR3 length: 14 residues. With 3 bases clipped from V and 4 bases from J, the junction kept 4 bases outside the gene matches. Germline values: CDR1 KGHSH, CDR2 LQKENI. This CDR3 reads CASSPSGQGYEQYF. CDR3 coding DNA: TGTGCCAGCTCACCCTCCGGACAGGGGTACGAGCAGTACTTC.

The chain has TRBV5-1 and TRBJ2-2; 7 positions agree with TRBD1. The V and J ends lost 0 bases and 3 bases, in that order; junction bases with no gene match: 2. This CDR3 has 15 residues. Germline CDR1 is SGHRS and CDR2 is YFSETQ. CDR3 DNA: TGCGCCAGCAGCTTGGACAGGGGTGACACCGGGGAGCTGTTTTTT. This sequence encodes CASSLDRGDTGELFF.

The rearrangement joins TRBV7-2 to TRBJ2-3, with TRBD1 matching over 8 bases. After removal of 7 bases from V and 2 bases from J, the junction contained 5 bases not matched to a gene. This CDR3 is built from 14 residues. Germline V gene sequence: CDR1 SGHTA, CDR2 FQGNSA. In DNA, the CDR3 is TGTGCCAGCATCAGGGGGCTCCACACAGATACGCAGTATTTT. This codes for CASIRGLHTDTQYF.

V usage is TRBV5-1 and J usage is TRBJ1-6; 10 bases line up with TRBD1. The CDR3 extends over 15 amino acids. V lost 4 bases, J lost 9 bases, and 7 bases stayed unmatched. Germline V gene lookup returns CDR1 SGHRS and CDR2 YFSETQ. CDR3 protein: CASSTMTGGSSPLHF. CDR3 sequence (DNA): TGCGCCAGCAGCACCATGACAGGGGGCAGTTCACCCCTCCACTTT.

This clone was recorded a few times. The chain combines TRBV7-7 with TRBJ2-2; 12 bases are shared with TRBD2. Germline V gives CDR1 SSHAT, CDR2 FNYEAQ (reference sequence). V shed 4 bases and J 4 bases; nucleotides not matched to a gene: 10. The CDR3 contains 18 residues. The CDR3 loop is CASSYLQLAGGRTGELFF. CDR3 nucleotides: TGTGCCAGCAGCTACCTGCAACTAGCGGGGGGCCGCACCGGGGAGCTGTTTTTT. Drawing the rest from reference TRBV7-7 and TRBJ2-2, the complete variable domain is GAGVSQSPRYKVTKRGQDVTLRCDPISSHATLYWYQQALGQGPEFLTYFNYEAQPDKSGLPSDRFSAERPEGSISTLTIQRTEQRDSAMYRCASSYLQLAGGRTGELFFGEGSRLTVL.

The chain links TRBV19 to TRBJ1-1; D might be TRBD1 (6 bases). Germline V CDR1 and CDR2: LNHDA, SQIVND (reference sequence). There are 14 residues in the CDR3. V shed 4 bases and J shed 0 bases, with 9 bases lying between them. In DNA, the CDR3 is TGTGCCAGTAGTACCGGGACAATGAACACTGAAGCTTTCTTT. It yields the protein CASSTGTMNTEAFF.

The chain recombines TRBV25-1 with TRBJ2-3; 8 nucleotides agree with TRBD2. Germline CDR1 and CDR2: MGHDK and SYGVNS. The CDR3 contains 13 residues. Trimming at V came to 7 bases and at J to 4 bases, leaving 4 bases not matched to a gene. CDR3: CASNGGAPDTQYF. DNA for the CDR3: TGTGCCAGCAACGGGGGGGCCCCAGATACGCAGTATTTT.

This chain joins TRBV19 and TRBJ1-1; tentative D call: TRBD1 (6 bases). Deletions cut 6 bases from V and 0 bases from J, with 11 bases between. The CDR3 covers 14 residues. The germline CDR1 and CDR2 sequences are LNHDA and SQIVND (reference sequence). CDR3 protein: CASSGTTLNTEAFF. CDR3 DNA sequence: TGTGCCAGTAGCGGGACAACCTTGAACACTGAAGCTTTCTTT.

This clone was recorded once. CDR3: CAWGVGDSTEAFF. CDR3 DNA: TGTGCCTGGGGGGTGGGGGACAGCACTGAAGCTTTCTTT. The rearrangement joins TRBV30 to TRBJ1-1; 7 positions match TRBD1. The germline V gene has CDR1 GTSNPN and CDR2 SVGIG (reference sequence). V gave up 5 bases and J gave up 4 bases; unmatched junction bases: 7. The length of the CDR3 is 13 residues.

The rearrangement joins TRBV5-1 to TRBJ1-1; D is undetermined. Per germline, CDR1 SGHRS and CDR2 YFSETQ. The CDR3 extends over 15 amino acids. V lost 0 bases and J 0 bases, leaving 9 bases between the germline ends. The CDR3 region has the DNA TGCGCCAGCAGCTTGGACCCGAGCATGAACACTGAAGCTTTCTTT. Residues: CASSLDPSMNTEAFF.

The rearrangement links TRBV6-5 to TRBJ1-4, with a tentative D call TRBD1 (5 bases). This CDR3 has 13 amino acids. CDR1 and CDR2 (germline): MNHEY, SVGAGI. Trimming removed 8 bases from V and 10 bases from J, with 17 bases in between. CDR3 residues: CASRNKGNGKLFF. CDR3 DNA sequence: TGTGCCAGCCGGAATAAGGGGAACGGAAAACTGTTTTTT.

The chain is built from TRBV5-5 and TRBJ1-4; maybe TRBD1 (5 bases). The germline V and J ends were trimmed by 4 bases and 8 bases, with 21 bases remaining between them. The CDR3 totals 16 residues. Germline CDR1 reads SGHKS; CDR2 reads YYEKEE (reference sequence). The CDR3 is CASSNYATDPLEKLFF. The CDR3 DNA reads TGTGCCAGCAGCAACTACGCGACAGACCCATTGGAAAAACTGTTTTTT.

The J gene is TRBJ1-2, the V gene TRBV2; 7 bases align to TRBD1. This CDR3 region has 15 residues. Germline CDR1 and CDR2: SNHLY and FYNNEI. With 2 bases clipped from V and 6 bases from J, the junction kept 9 bases outside the gene matches. In DNA form, the CDR3 reads TGTGCCAGCAGTGAATCCTATAGAGGGGGCCATGGCTACACCTTC. It specifies CASSESYRGGHGYTF.

This clone appeared a few times. The chain couples TRBV18 to TRBJ1-1; D is possibly TRBD1 (5 bases). The V end was cut by 6 bases, the J end by 11 bases, with 22 bases between. The CDR3 consists of 14 residues. Per the germline V gene, CDR1 is KGHSH and CDR2 is LQKENI. The DNA of the CDR3 is TGTGCCAGCTCCCCCGGCGATCTGGGGCCGGAGGCTTTCTTT. It yields the protein CASSPGDLGPEAFF.